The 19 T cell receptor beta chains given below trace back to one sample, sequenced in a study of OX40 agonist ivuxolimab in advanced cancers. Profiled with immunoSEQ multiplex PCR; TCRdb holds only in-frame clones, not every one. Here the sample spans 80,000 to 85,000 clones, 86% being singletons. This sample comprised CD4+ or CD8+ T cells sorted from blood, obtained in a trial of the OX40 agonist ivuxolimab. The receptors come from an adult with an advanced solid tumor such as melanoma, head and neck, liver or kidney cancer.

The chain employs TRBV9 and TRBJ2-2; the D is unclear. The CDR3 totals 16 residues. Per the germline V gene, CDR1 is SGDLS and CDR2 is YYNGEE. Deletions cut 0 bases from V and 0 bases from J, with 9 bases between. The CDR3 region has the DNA TGTGCCAGCAGCGTAGGTCGGCTACCGAACACCGGGGAGCTGTTTTTT. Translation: CASSVGRLPNTGELFF.

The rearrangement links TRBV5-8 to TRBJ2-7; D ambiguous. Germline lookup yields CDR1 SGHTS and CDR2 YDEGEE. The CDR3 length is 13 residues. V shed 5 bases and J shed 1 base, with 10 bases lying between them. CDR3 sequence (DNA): TGTGCCAGCAGGGCCGTGGGGTCCTACGAGCAGTACTTC. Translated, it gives CASRAVGSYEQYF.

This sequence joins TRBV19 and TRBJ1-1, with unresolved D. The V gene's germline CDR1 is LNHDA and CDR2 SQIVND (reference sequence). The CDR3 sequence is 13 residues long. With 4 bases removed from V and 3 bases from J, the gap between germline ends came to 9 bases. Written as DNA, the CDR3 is TGTGCCAGTAGTAGGACCTCAGACACTGAAGCTTTCTTT. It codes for CASSRTSDTEAFF.

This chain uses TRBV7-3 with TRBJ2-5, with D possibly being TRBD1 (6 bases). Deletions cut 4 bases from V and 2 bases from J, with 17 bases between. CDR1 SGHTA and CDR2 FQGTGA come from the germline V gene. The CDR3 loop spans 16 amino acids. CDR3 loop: CASSSGQLPLQETQYF. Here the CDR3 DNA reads TGTGCCAGCAGCTCCGGACAGCTTCCCCTACAAGAGACCCAGTACTTC.

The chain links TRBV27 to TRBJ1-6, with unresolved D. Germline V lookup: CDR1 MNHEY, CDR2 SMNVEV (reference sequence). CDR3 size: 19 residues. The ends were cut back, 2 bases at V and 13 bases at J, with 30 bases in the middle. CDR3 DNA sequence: TGTGCCAGCAGTTTAAATCCGTCTGGTAGTAGGACCGGAAAATTTCCCCTCCACTTT. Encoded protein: CASSLNPSGSRTGKFPLHF.

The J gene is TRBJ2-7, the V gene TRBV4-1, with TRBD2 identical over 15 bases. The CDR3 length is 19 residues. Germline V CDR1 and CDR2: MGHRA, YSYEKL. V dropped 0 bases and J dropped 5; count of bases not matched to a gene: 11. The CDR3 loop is CASSQDSPGLAGGRNEQYF. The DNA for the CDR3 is TGCGCCAGCAGCCAAGACTCCCCGGGACTAGCGGGAGGTAGGAACGAGCAGTACTTC.

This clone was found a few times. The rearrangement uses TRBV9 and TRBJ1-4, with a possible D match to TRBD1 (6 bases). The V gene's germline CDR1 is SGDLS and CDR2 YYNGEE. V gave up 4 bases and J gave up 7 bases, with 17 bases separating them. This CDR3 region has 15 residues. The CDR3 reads CASSPITGSGEKLFF. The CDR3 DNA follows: TGTGCCAGCAGCCCAATCACAGGGTCTGGTGAAAAACTGTTTTTT.

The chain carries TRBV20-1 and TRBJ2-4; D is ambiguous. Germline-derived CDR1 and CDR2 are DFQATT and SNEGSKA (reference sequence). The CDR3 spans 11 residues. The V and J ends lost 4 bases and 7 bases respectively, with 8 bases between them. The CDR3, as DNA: TGCAGTGCTACGACCTTGAACATTCAGTACTTC. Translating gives CSATTLNIQYF.

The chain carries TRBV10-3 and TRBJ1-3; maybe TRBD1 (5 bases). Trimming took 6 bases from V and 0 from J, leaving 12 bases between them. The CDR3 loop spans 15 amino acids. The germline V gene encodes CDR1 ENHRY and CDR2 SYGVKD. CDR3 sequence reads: CAISTTALSGNTIYF. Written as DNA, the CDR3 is TGTGCCATCAGCACGACAGCCCTCTCTGGAAACACCATATATTTT.

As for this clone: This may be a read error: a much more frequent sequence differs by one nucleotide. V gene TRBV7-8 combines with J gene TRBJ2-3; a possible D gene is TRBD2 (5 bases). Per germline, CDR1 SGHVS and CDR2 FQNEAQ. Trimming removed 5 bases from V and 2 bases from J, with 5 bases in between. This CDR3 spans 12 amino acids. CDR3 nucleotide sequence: TGTGCCAGCAGCGACTACACAGATACGCAGTATTTT. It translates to CASSDYTDTQYF.

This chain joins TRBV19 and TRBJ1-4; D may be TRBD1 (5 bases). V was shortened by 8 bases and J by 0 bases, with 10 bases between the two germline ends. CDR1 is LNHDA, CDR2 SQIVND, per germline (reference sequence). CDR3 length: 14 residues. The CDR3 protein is CASRGGATNEKLFF. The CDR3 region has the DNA TGTGCCAGTCGTGGGGGTGCAACTAATGAAAAACTGTTTTTT. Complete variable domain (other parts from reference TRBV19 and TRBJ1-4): DGGITQSPKYLFRKEGQNVTLSCEQNLNHDAMYWYRQDPGQGLRLIYYSQIVNDFQKGDIAEGYSVSREKKESFPLTVTSAQKNPTAFYLCASRGGATNEKLFFGSGTQLSVL.

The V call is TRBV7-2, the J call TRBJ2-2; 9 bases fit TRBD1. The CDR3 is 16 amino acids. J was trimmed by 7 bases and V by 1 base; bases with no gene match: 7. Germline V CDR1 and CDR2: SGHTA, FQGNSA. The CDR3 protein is CASSLGLGQGGGELFF. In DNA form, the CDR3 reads TGTGCCAGCAGCTTAGGTTTGGGACAGGGTGGCGGGGAGCTGTTTTTT.

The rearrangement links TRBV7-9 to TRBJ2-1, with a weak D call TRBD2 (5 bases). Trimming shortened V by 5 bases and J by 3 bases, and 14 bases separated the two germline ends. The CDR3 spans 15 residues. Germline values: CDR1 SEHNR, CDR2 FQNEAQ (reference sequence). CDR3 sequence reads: CASSPITGDYNEQFF. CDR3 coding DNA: TGTGCCAGCAGCCCAATAACCGGGGACTACAATGAGCAGTTCTTC.

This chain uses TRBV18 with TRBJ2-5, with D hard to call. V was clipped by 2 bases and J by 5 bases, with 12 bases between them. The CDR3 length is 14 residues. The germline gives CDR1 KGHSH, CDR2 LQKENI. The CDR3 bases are TGTGCCAGCTCACCATTTCCAGCGATGGAGACCCAGTACTTC. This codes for CASSPFPAMETQYF.

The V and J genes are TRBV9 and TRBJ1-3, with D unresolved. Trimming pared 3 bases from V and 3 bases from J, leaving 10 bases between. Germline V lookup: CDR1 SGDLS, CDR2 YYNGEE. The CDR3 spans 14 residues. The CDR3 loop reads CASSGGTVGNTIYF. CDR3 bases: TGTGCCAGCAGCGGAGGAACGGTTGGAAACACCATATATTTT. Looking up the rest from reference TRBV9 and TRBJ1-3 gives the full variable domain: DSGVTQTPKHLITATGQRVTLRCSPRSGDLSVYWYQQSLDQGLQFLIQYYNGEERAKGNILERFSAQQFPDLHSELNLSSLELGDSALYFCASSGGTVGNTIYFGEGSWLTVV.

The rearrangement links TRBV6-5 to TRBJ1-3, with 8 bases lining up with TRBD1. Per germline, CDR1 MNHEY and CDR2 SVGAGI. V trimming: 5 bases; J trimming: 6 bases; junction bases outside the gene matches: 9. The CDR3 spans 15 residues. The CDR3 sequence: CASSAQTGAKNTIYF. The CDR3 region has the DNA TGTGCCAGCAGTGCTCAGACAGGGGCGAAAAACACCATATATTTT.

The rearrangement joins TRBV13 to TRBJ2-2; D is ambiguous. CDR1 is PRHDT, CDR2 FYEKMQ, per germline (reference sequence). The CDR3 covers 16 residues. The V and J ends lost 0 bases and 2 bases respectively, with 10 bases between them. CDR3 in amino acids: CASSLGRATNTGELFF. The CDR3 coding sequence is TGTGCCAGCAGCTTAGGCCGGGCAACTAACACCGGGGAGCTGTTTTTT.

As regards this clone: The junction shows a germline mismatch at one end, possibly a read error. Here the CDR3 DNA reads TGTGCCAGCAGCTCGGCCTATAATGAGCAGTTCTTC. Translation: CASSSAYNEQFF. The rearrangement links TRBV7-8 to TRBJ2-1; D unclear. From germline, CDR1 is SGHVS and CDR2 FQNEAQ. The CDR3 has 12 residues.

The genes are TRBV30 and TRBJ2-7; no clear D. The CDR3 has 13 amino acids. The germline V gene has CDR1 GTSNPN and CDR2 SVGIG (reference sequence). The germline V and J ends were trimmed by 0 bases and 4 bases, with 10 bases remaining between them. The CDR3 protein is CAWSVSQRYEQYF. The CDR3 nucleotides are TGTGCCTGGAGTGTAAGTCAAAGGTACGAGCAGTACTTC. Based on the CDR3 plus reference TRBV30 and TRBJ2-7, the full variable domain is SQTIHQWPATLVQPVGSPLSLECTVEGTSNPNLYWYRQAAGRGLQLLFYSVGIGQISSEVPQNLSASRPQDRQFILSSKKLLLSDSGFYLCAWSVSQRYEQYFGPGTRLTVT.